A selection of T cell receptor beta chains follows, all from one sample in a study of blood T cell repertoires in COVID-19. Using immunoSEQ multiplex PCR, the repertoire was profiled, and TCRdb retains in-frame clones only, with some absent. The table records hundreds of thousands of clones, around 82% of them present only once. The sequenced material came from peripheral blood. Source of these receptors: a woman aged 50 to 60 with acute or convalescent COVID-19. The CDR3 runs from the conserved cysteine through the conserved F or W. A D gene is named only where the DNA matches it firmly. Only part of the rows carry a size: once, few, many, or a class if the clone is expanded.

d_gene	abundance	v_gene	j_gene	CDR3aa	CDR3nt
TRBD2	-	TRBV12-3/TRBV12-4	TRBJ2-4	CASRSGRNIQYF	TGTGCCAGCAGAAGCGGGAGAAACATTCAGTACTTC
TRBD1	-	TRBV12-3/TRBV12-4	TRBJ1-5	CASRWTGGQPQHF	TGTGCCAGCAGATGGACAGGGGGCCAGCCCCAGCATTTT
-	-	TRBV5-4	TRBJ2-1	CASSSLGAGYNEQFF	TGTGCCAGCAGCTCACTAGGTGCAGGTTACAATGAGCAGTTCTTC
TRBD2	once	TRBV19	TRBJ2-3	CASSPNLSGSTSTQYF	TGTGCCAGTAGCCCCAACTTGAGCGGGAGTACGAGTACGCAGTATTTT
TRBD1	few	TRBV6-5	TRBJ1-5	CASSTDRGHRQPQHF	TGTGCCAGCAGTACCGACAGGGGGCATCGACAGCCCCAGCATTTT
TRBD1	-	TRBV5-1	TRBJ2-7	CASSLAGQIEQYF	TGCGCCAGCAGCTTGGCGGGACAGATCGAGCAGTACTTC
TRBD1	-	TRBV5-1	TRBJ2-2	CASSSYGTGYTGELFF	TGCGCCAGCAGCTCTTACGGGACAGGGTACACCGGGGAGCTGTTTTTT
-	few	TRBV7-2	TRBJ1-5	CASSFSGDQPQHF	TGTGCCAGCAGCTTCTCAGGGGATCAGCCCCAGCATTTT
TRBD2	-	TRBV11-2	TRBJ2-7	CASSYKTASGSFTYEQYF	TGTGCCAGCAGCTATAAGACGGCTAGCGGGAGTTTCACCTACGAGCAGTACTTC
TRBD1	few	TRBV5-1	TRBJ2-7	CASSFSGTGVHEQYF	TGCGCCAGCAGCTTCTCCGGGACAGGGGTCCACGAGCAGTACTTC
TRBD2	-	TRBV6-5	TRBJ2-1	CASNQAGLYNEQFF	TGTGCCAGCAACCAAGCGGGACTCTACAATGAGCAGTTCTTC
TRBD2	-	TRBV5-4	TRBJ2-2	CASSQSTSGRNTGELFF	TGTGCCAGCAGCCAATCGACTAGCGGGAGGAACACCGGGGAGCTGTTTTTT
-	-	TRBV5-5	TRBJ2-2	CASSLLSTGELFF	TGTGCCAGCAGCTTGTTGAGCACCGGGGAGCTGTTTTTT
-	-	TRBV9	TRBJ2-7	CASSVGGTSSYEQYF	TGTGCCAGCAGCGTAGGCGGGACCAGCTCCTACGAGCAGTACTTC
TRBD2	-	TRBV2	TRBJ2-1	CASSELSGGQFF	TGTGCCAGCAGTGAGTTAAGCGGGGGTCAGTTCTTC
-	once	TRBV19	TRBJ1-2	CASSTVPEGRGYTF	TGTGCCAGTAGTACGGTGCCTGAGGGTCGAGGCTACACCTTC
TRBD1	-	TRBV11-2	TRBJ1-2	CASSLRQGINYGYTF	TGTGCCAGCAGCCTCAGACAGGGGATTAACTATGGCTACACCTTC
-	-	TRBV21-1	TRBJ2-7	CASSIGTSDVHEQYF	TGTGCCAGCAGCATAGGGACTAGCGACGTCCACGAGCAGTACTTC
TRBD2	-	TRBV27	TRBJ2-7	CASSYSGRANEQYF	TGTGCCAGCAGTTACAGCGGGAGAGCCAACGAGCAGTACTTC
-	once	TRBV19	TRBJ2-3	CASSPRAQADTQYF	TGTGCCAGTAGTCCTCGAGCCCAAGCAGATACGCAGTATTTT
TRBD1	-	TRBV12-3/TRBV12-4	TRBJ2-7	CASSSGQDEQYF	TGTGCCAGCAGTTCCGGACAGGACGAGCAGTACTTC
TRBD2	-	TRBV2	TRBJ2-1	CASSGLLAGAYNEQFF	TGTGCCAGCAGTGGCCTACTAGCGGGAGCTTACAATGAGCAGTTCTTC
TRBD1	-	TRBV3-1/TRBV3-2	TRBJ2-7	CASSQPGQGAYEQYF	TGTGCCAGCAGCCAGCCGGGACAGGGTGCCTACGAGCAGTACTTC
TRBD1	-	TRBV19	TRBJ2-4	CASSKSRDREKNIQYF	TGTGCCAGTAGTAAATCGCGGGACAGGGAAAAAAACATTCAGTACTTC
TRBD2	-	TRBV19	TRBJ2-3	CASSILGGGRDTQYF	TGTGCCAGTAGTATACTTGGCGGGGGGCGAGATACGCAGTATTTT
-	-	TRBV2	TRBJ2-1	CASRYSGSYNEQFF	TGTGCCAGCAGATATAGTGGCTCCTACAATGAGCAGTTCTTC
TRBD1	-	TRBV30	TRBJ1-5	CAWSIQGATNQPQHF	TGTGCCTGGTCGATTCAGGGGGCTACTAATCAGCCCCAGCATTTT
-	once	TRBV29-1	TRBJ2-3	CSVGRTDTQYF	TGCAGCGTTGGGAGGACAGATACGCAGTATTTT
TRBD2	-	TRBV9	TRBJ2-1	CASSPRSGLASNEQFF	TGTGCCAGCAGCCCCCGGTCGGGACTAGCCTCAAATGAGCAGTTCTTC
TRBD2	-	TRBV5-4	TRBJ2-7	CASSFGGYEQYF	TGTGCCAGCAGCTTCGGGGGGTACGAGCAGTACTTC
-	-	TRBV10-1	TRBJ2-7	CASSESTRLVMYF	TGCGCCAGCAGTGAGTCGACTCGGCTAGTGATGTACTTC
TRBD1	-	TRBV19	TRBJ2-4	CASSLDGQGTGNIQYF	TGTGCCAGTAGTCTCGACGGACAGGGGACCGGAAACATTCAGTACTTC
-	once	TRBV28	TRBJ1-1	CASSLGTKVMNTEAFF	TGTGCCAGCAGTTTAGGGACAAAAGTTATGAACACTGAAGCTTTCTTT
TRBD1	-	TRBV6-2/TRBV6-3	TRBJ1-6	CASSLQGQGWSPLHF	TGTGCCAGCAGCCTACAGGGACAGGGGTGGTCACCCCTCCACTTT
TRBD1	many	TRBV28	TRBJ2-4	CASSSTTGLAKNIQYF	TGTGCCAGCAGTAGTACGACAGGGCTAGCCAAAAACATTCAGTACTTC
-	-	TRBV25-1	TRBJ2-5	CASSLTSLRGSETQYF	TGTGCCAGCAGTCTGACTAGCCTGAGGGGGTCAGAGACCCAGTACTTC
TRBD2	-	TRBV5-6	TRBJ2-3	CASTLWGGFTDTQYF	TGTGCCAGCACCCTGTGGGGGGGTTTCACAGATACGCAGTATTTT
-	-	TRBV19	TRBJ1-4	CASSSGLNEKLFF	TGTGCCAGTAGCAGCGGCCTCAATGAAAAACTGTTTTTT
TRBD1	-	TRBV28	TRBJ1-1	CASSFLTGGAGNTEAFF	TGTGCCAGCAGTTTTCTGACAGGGGGCGCCGGTAACACTGAAGCTTTCTTT
TRBD2	-	TRBV10-1	TRBJ2-1	CASSEWRLAGSSNEQFF	TGCGCCAGCAGTGAGTGGCGTCTAGCGGGTTCTTCCAATGAGCAGTTCTTC
-	-	TRBV24-1	TRBJ1-4	CATSDSGTRLAGGLFF	TGTGCCACCAGTGATTCCGGGACCAGGTTGGCGGGGGGACTGTTTTTT
TRBD1	-	TRBV9	TRBJ2-5	CASSEGAITGETQYF	TGTGCCAGCAGCGAGGGGGCCATCACAGGGGAGACCCAGTACTTC
-	-	TRBV7-6	TRBJ2-7	CASSLAPIPSAGYEQYF	TGTGCCAGCAGCTTAGCGCCCATACCCAGCGCAGGGTACGAGCAGTACTTC
-	once	TRBV2	TRBJ2-1	CASSESSYNEQFF	TGTGCCAGCAGTGAGAGCTCCTACAATGAGCAGTTCTTC
-	-	TRBV29-1	TRBJ2-7	CSVVSANTYEQYF	TGCAGCGTTGTCTCCGCGAATACCTACGAGCAGTACTTC
-	-	TRBV12-2	TRBJ2-3	CASRPLASRSTDTQYF	TGTGCAAGTCGCCCGTTAGCGTCCCGTAGCACAGATACGCAGTATTTT
-	-	TRBV6-2/TRBV6-3	TRBJ1-4	CASSYTGRATNEKLFF	TGTGCCAGCAGTTACACAGGTCGGGCAACTAATGAAAAACTGTTTTTT
-	-	TRBV27	TRBJ1-5	CASSPYRAGQPQHF	TGTGCCAGCAGTCCTTACAGGGCTGGTCAGCCCCAGCATTTT
TRBD2	-	TRBV4-2	TRBJ2-3	CASSQDAALAGGSDTQYF	TGTGCCAGCAGCCAAGATGCGGCACTAGCGGGAGGATCAGATACGCAGTATTTT
-	-	TRBV5-1	TRBJ1-2	CASSSGRGSNYGYTF	TGCGCCAGCAGCAGTGGCCGAGGGTCAAACTATGGCTACACCTTC
TRBD1	-	TRBV5-1	TRBJ1-5	CASSLAGGPYQPQHF	TGCGCCAGCAGCTTAGCAGGGGGCCCTTATCAGCCCCAGCATTTT
-	-	TRBV28	TRBJ1-1	CASSLRVGEAFF	TGTGCCAGCAGTTTACGGGTCGGTGAAGCTTTCTTT
-	-	TRBV29-1	TRBJ2-7	CSVGQVPYEQYF	TGCAGCGTTGGACAGGTCCCCTACGAGCAGTACTTC
TRBD2	-	TRBV12-3/TRBV12-4	TRBJ2-7	CASSLLAGNEQYF	TGTGCCAGCAGTTTACTAGCGGGCAACGAGCAGTACTTC
TRBD1	-	TRBV4-1	TRBJ2-7	CASSQVQGESEQYF	TGCGCCAGCAGCCAAGTACAGGGGGAGAGCGAGCAGTACTTC
TRBD1	-	TRBV28	TRBJ1-2	CASLDREDYGYTF	TGTGCCAGCCTTGACAGGGAGGACTATGGCTACACCTTC
-	-	TRBV27	TRBJ2-3	CASSSGVGGLDTQYF	TGTGCCAGCAGTTCCGGGGTCGGAGGATTGGATACGCAGTATTTT
-	-	TRBV5-1	TRBJ2-7	CASRLESGTHYEQYF	TGCGCCAGCAGATTGGAGAGCGGGACACACTACGAGCAGTACTTC